In its sample, the clone carrying this T cell receptor (beta chain) was seen a few times. As yet, its antigen is unknown. MiXCR was run by TCRdb on the reads, yielding one entry per CDR3 protein. The profile shows roughly 500,000 distinct CDR3 sequences, 16% of them singletons. Germline V gene sequence: CDR1 DFQATT, CDR2 SNEGSKA (reference sequence). The junction had 7 bases not matched to a gene; V was cut back by 7 bases and J by 2 bases. There are 16 residues in the CDR3. This specimen belongs to a study of T cell repertoires in cytomegalovirus infection. At the level of the study: In public TCR beta signatures, there were indications of both CMV infection and matching HLA type.

The study, taken as a whole, reports: In two of eight donors, the top clonotype was HLA-C-restricted CMV-specific. Cumulative public TCR beta family frequency identified carriers of CMV plus the relevant HLA.

Source material: CD8+ T cells from PBMCs. This chain joins TRBV20-1 and TRBJ2-3; 15 nucleotides match TRBD2. This TCR came from a human donor in good health (CMV status not recorded). Some clones in this sample may be carry-over from other donors' samples. The CDR3 is CSVWGLAGGNTDTQYF. The CDR3 bases are TGCAGTGTTTGGGGACTAGCGGGGGGAAACACAGATACGCAGTATTTT.